This TCR beta chain is drawn from a study of tumor-infiltrating lymphocytes in primary liver carcinoma. Study context: Stage T1-T3 N0M0 tumors measured about 4.2 to 10 cm at most. Productive TCRbeta reads per sample were roughly 3.5 to 7.5 million, not differing by tissue.

Blood RNA originated from unsorted whole blood, with germline DNA additionally extracted. Researchers reported drawing four milliliters of peripheral blood before surgery. Synthesis of TCR beta cDNA was carried out from 500 ng total RNA with a constant-region primer. The TCR beta library was amplified through three nested multiplex PCR rounds in a modified ARM-PCR procedure. Investigators reported that the first two PCR rounds, at 10 to 11 cycles each, used TRBV1-TRBV30 forward primers with a C-beta reverse primer. MiXCR was run by TCRdb on the multiplex PCR reads, yielding one entry per CDR3 protein. The repertoire includes approximately 330,000 distinct CDR3 sequences, approximately 65% of them detected once, and under 8% sits in the top ten. This clonotype was detected many times. Germline V gives CDR1 MNHNS, CDR2 SASEGT. Losses at the gene ends were 1 base for V and 0 bases for J; bases not matched to a gene: 23. This CDR3 spans 22 amino acids.

The receptor's source is a man in his forties with primary liver carcinoma and hepatitis B virus infection. The gene calls are TRBV6-1 and TRBJ1-1, with 7 positions matching TRBD1. Sequenced sample: peripheral blood. The CDR3 DNA is TGTGCCAGCAGTGAAGAAGAAGAGACAGTGATTGTTGGGACAGTGATGAACACTGAAGCTTTCTTT. Translating it yields CASSEEEETVIVGTVMNTEAFF.